The 32 T cell receptor beta chains below all came from one sample that was sequenced in a study of tumor and adjacent non-tumor tissue in lung cancer. RNA was extracted from bulk tissue without any cell sorting. More than 3 cm separated this lung sample from the edge of the tumor. The library came from three nested PCR rounds adapted from ARM-PCR protocols. TCRdb fed the multiplex PCR reads into MiXCR, producing one record per CDR3 protein. Of some 100,000 distinct CDR3 sequences listed, about 62% are singletons. Sample: distant non-tumor lung tissue. The receptors originated from a man aged 30 to 45 with non-small cell lung cancer.

Comments on this clonotype: Given the absence of the conserved phenylalanine or tryptophan at the CDR3 end, a read error is likely. The chain couples TRBV14 to TRBJ1-1; D perhaps matches TRBD1 (6 bases). The CDR3 is 17 residues long. Germline assignment: CDR1 SGHDN and CDR2 FVKESK. Here the CDR3 reads CASSQYTLRGGNTEAFI. CDR3 nucleotide sequence: TGTGCTAGCAGCCAGTACACCCTCCGTGGGGGCAACACTGAAGCTTTCATT.

A note on this clonotype: The junction differs from germline at one of its ends, possibly a read error. This chain connects TRBV29-1 to TRBJ2-5; D unclear. CDR3 size: 13 residues. CDR1 and CDR2 (germline): SQVTM, ANQGSEA. CDR3 in DNA: TGCAGTGTTGAAGGGCACTTGGGGGAGACCCAGTACTTC. This sequence encodes CSVEGHLGETQYF.

This sequence joins TRBV20-1 and TRBJ2-1, with 14 bases that match TRBD2. J lost 13 bases, V lost 8 bases, and 13 bases had no gene match. CDR1 and CDR2 (germline): DFQATT, SNEGSKA (reference sequence). This CDR3 is built from 14 residues. CDR3 sequence reads: CSPRLAGGHSEQFF. In DNA, the CDR3 is TGCAGTCCGAGACTAGCGGGGGGGCATAGTGAACAGTTCTTC.

Points on this clonotype: No conserved phenylalanine or tryptophan ends this CDR3, so it is likely a read error. The chain couples TRBV11-3 to TRBJ2-3; 10 bases map to TRBD2. The CDR3 is 15 residues long. From germline, CDR1 is SGHNT and CDR2 YENEEA. Here the CDR3 DNA reads TGTGCCAGCAGCCTAGAACTAGCGGGGCAGGATACGCAGTATTTA. This gives the protein CASSLELAGQDTQYL.

As for this clonotype: One end of the junction is discordant with germline, which a read error may explain. The chain joins TRBV11-2 to TRBJ2-2; 9 bases map to TRBD1. This CDR3 contains 16 residues. Per the germline V gene, CDR1 is SGHAT and CDR2 is FQNNGV. The CDR3 region has the DNA TGTGCCAGCAGTACGCGGGGACAGGGATGGACCGGGGAGCAGTTTTTT. It translates to CASSTRGQGWTGEQFF.

Concerning this clonotype itself: A much bigger clone sits one base away, suggesting this may be a read error. The rearrangement links TRBV6-2 or TRBV6-3 to TRBJ2-7, with 9 positions matching TRBD2. Trimming at V came to 2 bases and at J to 3 bases, leaving 5 bases not matched to a gene. The CDR3 contains 15 residues. Germline V gene sequence: CDR1 MNHEY, CDR2 SVGEGT. The CDR3 reads CASSYRSGRCYEQYF. CDR3 DNA: TGTGCCAGCAGTTACCGTAGCGGGAGATGCTACGAGCAGTACTTC.

About this clonotype: Mismatch with germline at one junction end may stem from a read error. The chain carries TRBV20-1 and TRBJ1-3; D not certain. The CDR3 runs to 16 residues. Germline V lookup: CDR1 DFQATT, CDR2 SNEGSKA (reference sequence). Here the CDR3 reads CSARAPRTSFGNTVYF. In nucleotides, the CDR3 is TGCAGTGCTAGAGCTCCCCGTACTAGCTTTGGAAACACCGTATATTTT.

To note about this clonotype: At one end, the junction sequence differs from germline, possibly due to a read error. The chain uses TRBV29-1 and TRBJ1-4, with 8 bases matching TRBD1. The CDR3 runs to 14 residues. Germline CDR1 and CDR2: SQVTM and ANQGSEA. Written as DNA, the CDR3 is TGCAGCGTTAAGGACAGGGTCCGTAATGAAAAACTATTTTTT. It codes for CSVKDRVRNEKLFF. Full variable domain (remainder filled in from reference TRBV29-1 and TRBJ1-4): SAVISQKPSRDICQRGTSLTIQCQVDSQVTMMFWYRQQPGQSLTLIATANQGSEATYESGFVIDKFPISRPNLTFSTLTVSNMSPEDSSIYLCSVKDRVRNEKLFFGSGTQLSVL.

On this clonotype: It may be a read error: a sequence one base away is much more abundant. The V and J genes are TRBV4-2 and TRBJ2-7; no definite D call. Germline V gene lookup returns CDR1 LGHNA and CDR2 YNFKEQ. V was shortened by 0 bases and J by 8 bases, with 17 bases between the two germline ends. The CDR3 covers 15 residues. In nucleotides, the CDR3 is TGTGCCAGCAGCCAAGATTCCGGGCGACCAAACAAGCAGTACTTC. This encodes CASSQDSGRPNKQYF.

As concerns this clonotype: At one boundary the junction diverges from the germline segment, which might be a read error. This rearrangement joins TRBV20-1 to TRBJ2-7, with 7 bases that match TRBD1. This CDR3 comprises 15 residues. CDR1 and CDR2 (germline): DFQATT, SNEGSKA (reference sequence). DNA for the CDR3: TGCAATGCTAAGTCCACCGGGACAGAGGTGTACGAGCAGTACTTC. It yields the protein CNAKSTGTEVYEQYF.

V usage is TRBV29-1 and J usage is TRBJ2-7, with D possibly matching TRBD2 (5 bases). The CDR3 covers 16 residues. The ends were cut back, 7 bases at V and 3 bases at J, with 25 bases in the middle. CDR1 is SQVTM and CDR2 is ANQGSEA in the germline V gene. CDR3 DNA sequence: TGCAGCGCTGGAGGTAGCGTGGACCTTCCTTTCTACGAGCAGTACTTC. This codes for CSAGGSVDLPFYEQYF.

The table lists this clonotype with a few counts. One junction end disagrees with the germline gene, perhaps due to a read error. V usage is TRBV20-1 and J usage is TRBJ2-1; perhaps TRBD1 as D (6 bases). The CDR3 covers 15 residues. Germline V lookup: CDR1 DFQATT, CDR2 SNEGSKA (reference sequence). The CDR3 nucleotides read TGCAGTGCTAGAGATGACAGGTGCTCCTACAATAAGCAGTTCTTC. Encoded protein: CSARDDRCSYNKQFF.

A word on this clonotype: This could be a read error, since a much larger clone is one nucleotide away. V is TRBV5-1 and J is TRBJ2-1, with TRBD2 identical over 14 bases. Germline CDR1 reads SGHRS; CDR2 reads YFSETQ. The ends lost 4 bases at V and 7 bases at J; junction bases unmatched: 4. The CDR3 is 15 residues long. CDR3 bases: TGCGCCAGCAGCCCGGGACTAGCGGGAGTAAATGAGCAGTTCTTC. It codes for CASSPGLAGVNEQFF.

Remarks on this clonotype: One junction end does not reproduce the germline sequence, and a read error may be involved. The genes are TRBV20-1 and TRBJ1-6; D not certain. Germline CDR1 reads DFQATT; CDR2 reads SNEGSKA (reference sequence). This CDR3 is built from 15 residues. For the CDR3, the DNA is TGCAGTGCTAGAGATCTGGGCCGAGGTTATTCACTCCTCCACTTT. It codes for CSARDLGRGYSLLHF.

The J gene is TRBJ1-2, the V gene TRBV24-1, with D unclear. This CDR3 has 14 amino acids. Between the trimmed V and J ends, which lost 2 bases and 8 bases, there was a span of 14 bases. The germline gives CDR1 KGHDR, CDR2 SFDVKD. CDR3 DNA: TGTGCCACCAGTGATTCGACGGCGAATCTGGGCTACACCTTC. This sequence encodes CATSDSTANLGYTF.

Of note for this clonotype: Compared with germline, one end of the junction differs, possibly owing to a read error. The chain recombines TRBV12-3 or TRBV12-4 with TRBJ1-3; D not certain. The CDR3 extends over 16 amino acids. CDR3 nucleotides: TGTGCCAGCGGTTCAGAAATCAGGATCCCTGGAAACACCCTATATTTT. Translating it yields CASGSEIRIPGNTLYF.

Turning to this clonotype: Compared with germline, one end of the junction differs, possibly owing to a read error. The CDR3 nucleotides are TGTACCGGCAGTTTTGGGACGCTCAATGAGCATTTCTTC. It encodes CTGSFGTLNEHFF. V and J are TRBV12-3 or TRBV12-4 and TRBJ2-1; either TRBD1 or TRBD2 may fit D (5 bases each). This CDR3 region has 13 residues.

As concerns this clonotype: Lacking the conserved final phenylalanine or tryptophan, this CDR3 likely reflects a read error. The J gene is TRBJ2-3, the V gene TRBV4-1; D gene uncertain. The CDR3 is 13 amino acids. Trimming removed 4 bases at V and 5 bases at J, with 10 bases between. Germline V gives CDR1 MGHRA, CDR2 YSYEKL. The CDR3 protein is CASSRVYGDTQYL. The CDR3 nucleotides read TGCGCCAGCAGCCGAGTATATGGAGATACGCAGTATCTT.

To note about this clonotype: This is likely a read error, given that the CDR3 carries no conserved phenylalanine or tryptophan at its end. The chain recombines TRBV11-3 with TRBJ1-6; 8 bases align to TRBD1. This CDR3 spans 15 amino acids. J was trimmed by 10 bases and V by 5 bases; bases with no gene match: 10. Per the germline V gene, CDR1 is SGHNT and CDR2 is YENEEA. The CDR3 loop reads CASSIGTGWTSPLHL. The CDR3, as DNA: TGTGCCAGCAGCATCGGGACAGGCTGGACCTCACCCCTCCACTTG.

With regard to this clonotype: The junction does not match germline at one end; this may be a read error. This rearrangement joins TRBV5-1 to TRBJ2-1, with 7 bases lining up with TRBD1. CDR3 size: 15 residues. Germline assignment: CDR1 SGHRS and CDR2 YFSETQ. In DNA form, the CDR3 reads TGCGCCTGCAGCGCCCGGGACAGACAGACCAATGAGCAGTTCTTC. It specifies CACSARDRQTNEQFF.

This chain joins TRBV11-3 and TRBJ1-3, with D possibly TRBD1 on 5 matching bases. CDR1 is SGHNT and CDR2 is YENEEA in the germline V gene. The CDR3 has 14 residues. Trimming left V 7 bases short and J 2 bases short, with 12 bases between. The CDR3 spells CASNDSGTGNTIYF. In DNA, the CDR3 is TGTGCCAGCAACGACTCAGGGACTGGAAACACCATATATTTT.

The chain links TRBV20-1 to TRBJ1-6; a weak D match, TRBD1 (6 bases). In germline, CDR1 is DFQATT, CDR2 SNEGSKA (reference sequence). V lost 8 bases, J lost 7 bases, and 24 bases lay in between. The CDR3 has 16 residues. This CDR3 is CSPGDNYGGVNSPLHF. In DNA form, the CDR3 reads TGCAGTCCTGGAGATAATTACGGGGGCGTCAATTCACCCCTCCACTTT.

The table lists this clonotype with many counts. J is TRBJ1-1 and V is TRBV6-5, with a weak D call TRBD1 (5 bases). V was clipped by 6 bases and J by 4 bases, with 15 bases between them. The CDR3 extends over 14 amino acids. In germline, CDR1 is MNHEY, CDR2 SVGAGI. The CDR3 bases are TGTGCCAGCAGCCGACCAGGGAAGGGCACTGAAGCTTTCTTT. This sequence encodes CASSRPGKGTEAFF.

This clonotype was recorded only once. The chain couples TRBV4-2 to TRBJ1-2, with D possibly being TRBD1 (5 bases). Per the germline V gene, CDR1 is LGHNA and CDR2 is YNFKEQ. Between the trimmed V and J ends, which lost 3 bases and 10 bases, there was a span of 21 bases. The CDR3 is 15 amino acids. CDR3 sequence reads: CASSQEVAGQNDYTF. CDR3 coding DNA: TGTGCCAGCAGCCAGGAGGTGGCAGGGCAAAACGACTACACCTTC.

Concerning this clonotype: One end of the junction varies from germline; a read error may be responsible. This rearrangement joins TRBV6-2 or TRBV6-3 to TRBJ1-1; possible D gene TRBD1, 5 bases. The CDR3 spans 14 residues. Germline lookup yields CDR1 MNHEY and CDR2 SVGEGT. CDR3 sequence reads: CASSYRRGDTEANF. As DNA, the CDR3 is TGTGCCAGCAGTTATCGGAGGGGAGACACTGAAGCTAACTTT.

Details on this clonotype: It is unclear where the CDR3 begins or ends on the DNA, so no DNA is shown, and the CDR3 is as TCRdb lists it. V gene TRBV4-2 combines with J gene TRBJ1-1; the DNA was not used to check the table's D call, TRBD1. Inclusive of both ends, the CDR3 amounts to 16 amino acids. Germline CDR1 reads LGHNA; CDR2 reads YNFKEQ. The CDR3 is CASSQVGGGSGTEALF.

This clonotype showed up just once. An end of the junction does not agree with germline; a read error may underlie this. The chain combines TRBV12-3 or TRBV12-4 with TRBJ2-5; D not resolved. This CDR3 is 15 amino acids long. The DNA of the CDR3 is TGCGCCAGCAGTTTATGGCACTGGGTCCAAGAGACCCAGTACTTC. This translates into CASSLWHWVQETQYF.

Concerning this clonotype: An end of the junction differs from the germline gene, which may be a read error. The chain employs TRBV11-1 and TRBJ2-1, with 9 bases that match TRBD2. The germline CDR1 and CDR2 sequences are SGHAT and FQDESV (reference sequence). CDR3 length: 16 amino acids. This CDR3 reads CAISPQGREGRYEQFF. In DNA, the CDR3 is TGTGCCATCAGCCCACAGGGGCGGGAGGGCCGCTATGAGCAGTTCTTC.

This clonotype appeared many times. The chain has TRBV20-1 and TRBJ2-3, with D possibly being TRBD1 (6 bases). CDR1 and CDR2 (germline): DFQATT, SNEGSKA (reference sequence). The CDR3 contains 13 residues. Trimming stripped 1 base from V and 4 bases from J, with 9 bases between. CDR3 in DNA: TGCAGTGCTAGAGGGCGGACAGCAGATACGCAGTATTTT. Translation gives CSARGRTADTQYF.

As to this clonotype: The CDR3 does not close with the conserved phenylalanine or tryptophan, likely indicating a read error. The limits of the CDR3 on the DNA are not certain, so only TCRdb's listed CDR3 is given. The chain is built from TRBV11-2 and TRBJ2-7. Germline CDR1 reads SGHAT; CDR2 reads FQNNGV. The CDR3 spans 15 amino acids, including both terminal residues. This chain's CDR3 is CASSRDYGSNYEHYL.

Comments on this clonotype: Since a much larger clone is just one base distant, this may be a read error. The chain uses TRBV6-5 and TRBJ2-1; 7 bases are shared with TRBD2. There are 16 residues in the CDR3. Losses at the gene ends were 4 bases for V and 7 bases for J; bases not matched to a gene: 13. The germline V gene encodes CDR1 MNHEY and CDR2 SVGAGI. The CDR3 region has the DNA TGTGCCAGCAGTTGCTCGCCTAGCGGAGCTTTGAATGAGCAGTTCTTC. Amino acid sequence: CASSCSPSGALNEQFF.

On this clonotype itself: At one end the junction does not follow the germline gene, possibly because of a read error. This chain links TRBV6-1 with TRBJ1-1; D call uncertain. Germline V gives CDR1 MNHNS, CDR2 SASEGT. CDR3 size: 13 residues. In DNA, the CDR3 is TGTGTCAGCAATTTCGGACCTAGGGTCGTTGATTTCTTT. Translated, it gives CVSNFGPRVVDFF.